The rows below give T cell receptor beta chains drawn from one sample of a study of blood T cell repertoires in COVID-19. Using immunoSEQ multiplex PCR, the repertoire was profiled, and TCRdb retains in-frame clones only, with some absent. The sample yields some 260,000 clones, approximately 89% seen once. The sample taken for sequencing was peripheral blood. The origin of the receptors is a woman in her 70s with COVID-19, enrolled during active disease. Both conserved end residues are part of each CDR3. The D gene is left open where the match is weak. Clone size is not always given. Where it is, it says once, few, many or a class for expanded clones.

clone_size: NA
j_call: TRBJ2-3
v_call: TRBV6-5
d_call: TRBD1
cdr3_aa: CASRGTGTDTQYF
cdr3_nt: TGTGCCAGCAGGGGGACAGGCACAGATACGCAGTATTTT

clone_size: NA
j_call: TRBJ1-1
v_call: TRBV9
d_call: NA
cdr3_aa: CASARGTANTEAFF
cdr3_nt: TGTGCCAGTGCACGGGGGACGGCGAACACTGAAGCTTTCTTT

clone_size: NA
j_call: TRBJ1-4
v_call: TRBV30
d_call: NA
cdr3_aa: CAWNPGKQGEKLFF
cdr3_nt: TGTGCCTGGAACCCAGGAAAGCAGGGTGAAAAACTGTTTTTT

clone_size: NA
j_call: TRBJ2-3
v_call: TRBV19
d_call: TRBD2
cdr3_aa: CASSPTGTSGSSGDTQYF
cdr3_nt: TGTGCCAGTAGTCCCACGGGGACTAGCGGGAGCAGTGGAGATACGCAGTATTTT

clone_size: NA
j_call: TRBJ2-7
v_call: TRBV19
d_call: NA
cdr3_aa: CASSIRRGLSYEQYF
cdr3_nt: TGTGCCAGTAGTATCAGAAGGGGGTTATCCTACGAGCAGTACTTC

clone_size: once
j_call: TRBJ2-7
v_call: TRBV4-1
d_call: TRBD2
cdr3_aa: CASSQGPGTSGSEQYF
cdr3_nt: TGCGCCAGCAGCCAAGGACCCGGGACTAGCGGGAGTGAGCAGTACTTC

clone_size: NA
j_call: TRBJ2-2
v_call: TRBV11-3
d_call: TRBD1
cdr3_aa: CASSPRQGHTGELFF
cdr3_nt: TGTGCCAGCAGCCCAAGACAGGGGCACACCGGGGAGCTGTTTTTT

clone_size: once
j_call: TRBJ2-7
v_call: TRBV7-2
d_call: NA
cdr3_aa: CASSLGVGYEQYF
cdr3_nt: TGTGCCAGCAGCTTGGGAGTGGGTTACGAGCAGTACTTC

clone_size: NA
j_call: TRBJ1-1
v_call: TRBV7-9
d_call: TRBD1
cdr3_aa: CASSANRGVNTEAFF
cdr3_nt: TGTGCCAGCAGCGCAAACAGGGGAGTGAACACTGAAGCTTTCTTT

clone_size: NA
j_call: TRBJ1-6
v_call: TRBV28
d_call: NA
cdr3_aa: CASSLTDLRGSPLHF
cdr3_nt: TGTGCCAGCAGTTTGACCGACCTAAGGGGTTCACCCCTCCACTTT

clone_size: NA
j_call: TRBJ1-4
v_call: TRBV5-1
d_call: NA
cdr3_aa: CASSLGGLRQQEKLFF
cdr3_nt: TGCGCCAGCAGCTTGGGTGGCCTGAGGCAACAAGAAAAACTGTTTTTT

clone_size: NA
j_call: TRBJ1-1
v_call: TRBV7-2
d_call: TRBD1
cdr3_aa: CASSLKGAYTEAFF
cdr3_nt: TGTGCCAGCAGCTTAAAGGGGGCTTACACTGAAGCTTTCTTT

clone_size: once
j_call: TRBJ1-2
v_call: TRBV30
d_call: NA
cdr3_aa: CAWSLSRGSGGYTF
cdr3_nt: TGTGCCTGGAGCTTGTCCAGGGGTTCAGGTGGCTACACCTTC

clone_size: NA
j_call: TRBJ2-1
v_call: TRBV19
d_call: TRBD2
cdr3_aa: CASSISGTSVYNEQFF
cdr3_nt: TGTGCCAGTAGTATATCCGGGACTAGCGTCTACAATGAGCAGTTCTTC

clone_size: NA
j_call: TRBJ1-1
v_call: TRBV10-3
d_call: NA
cdr3_aa: CATEAGEGTEAFF
cdr3_nt: TGTGCCACGGAGGCGGGGGAGGGCACTGAAGCTTTCTTT